These T cell receptor beta chains were read from a single sample in a study of T cells in Graves' hyperthyroidism and ophthalmopathy. TCRdb independently ran MiXCR on the multiplex PCR reads; one entry per CDR3 protein. Found here are some 270,000 distinct CDR3 sequences, roughly 15% of them singletons; the top ten hold approximately 7.9%. The sample comprised blood. These receptors were obtained from a woman between 40 and 50 years old with Graves' hyperthyroidism. The CDR3 runs from the conserved cysteine through the conserved F or W. D genes are given only for firm matches. Clone size is stated in some rows and not others, as once, few, many or a class when expanded.

CDR3nt | CDR3aa | j_gene | d_gene | v_gene | abundance
TGTGCCAGTCGGGGGGCAGGAACCGGGGAGCTGTTTTTT | CASRGAGTGELFF | TRBJ2-2 | NA | TRBV2 | many
TGTGCCAGTAGGCCTCTTCCCAGGGGTGGCGAGCAGTACTTC | CASRPLPRGGEQYF | TRBJ2-7 | NA | TRBV19 | few
TGTGCCAGCGTAGAACTAGCGGGGAGCACAGATACGCAGTATTTT | CASVELAGSTDTQYF | TRBJ2-3 | TRBD2 | TRBV27 | many
TGTGCCAGCAGCCTGGACAGGGGGCGAGGAGAGACCCAGTACTTC | CASSLDRGRGETQYF | TRBJ2-5 | TRBD1 | TRBV11-2 | many
TGTGCTAGTGGTTTGGAAACAGGGGTGCGCGCCGGGGAGCTGTTTTTT | CASGLETGVRAGELFF | TRBJ2-2 | TRBD1 | TRBV12-5 | few
TGTGCCCGAAGGGACTCAACTTATAGCAATCAGCCCCAGCATTTT | CARRDSTYSNQPQHF | TRBJ1-5 | NA | TRBV6-4 | many
TGTGCCAGCAAGGGGCGGGAGAACACCGGGGAGCTGTTTTTT | CASKGRENTGELFF | TRBJ2-2 | NA | TRBV2 | many
TGTGCCACCAGTACCACAGGGACGAACACTGAAGCTTTCTTT | CATSTTGTNTEAFF | TRBJ1-1 | NA | TRBV24-1 | many
TGTGCCAGCACTCCCACAAGGGACTATGGCTACACCTTC | CASTPTRDYGYTF | TRBJ1-2 | NA | TRBV2 | NA
TGTGCCAGCAGCCAAGGACCCATAAACTACGAGCAGTACTTC | CASSQGPINYEQYF | TRBJ2-7 | NA | TRBV3-1 | few
TGTGCCAGTGGATCCGGGACAGCTTTCTATGGCTACACCTTC | CASGSGTAFYGYTF | TRBJ1-2 | TRBD1 | TRBV19 | many
TGTGCCAGCAGCCCAATGGGCCTCTCTGGGGCCAACGTCCTGACTTTC | CASSPMGLSGANVLTF | TRBJ2-6 | NA | TRBV2 | many
TGTGCCAGCAGTGAAGATCCCGCGATCACCATCGACGAGCAGTACTTC | CASSEDPAITIDEQYF | TRBJ2-7 | NA | TRBV2 | many
TGTGCCAGCTCAAATGAGGACACTGAAGCTTTCTTT | CASSNEDTEAFF | TRBJ1-1 | NA | TRBV18 | many
TGTGCCAGCAGTTTTCACAGGGAAATAACCGGGGAGCTGTTTTTT | CASSFHREITGELFF | TRBJ2-2 | NA | TRBV28 | NA
TGTGCCAGCAGTGACAGGGGTCAAGAGACCCAGTACTTC | CASSDRGQETQYF | TRBJ2-5 | NA | TRBV2 | many
TGCAGTGGCCTTAAGCCGCTAGCGGAAGGCTCCTACAATGAGCAGTTCTTC | CSGLKPLAEGSYNEQFF | TRBJ2-1 | TRBD2 | TRBV20-1 | few
TGCAGTGCTAGAGATCCGTCTAGCGGGGGCTCGTACAATGAGCAGTTCTTC | CSARDPSSGGSYNEQFF | TRBJ2-1 | TRBD2 | TRBV20-1 | NA
TGCGCCAGCAGCCCCACCGGGACGGTGCCCTACGAGCAGTACTTC | CASSPTGTVPYEQYF | TRBJ2-7 | NA | TRBV5-1 | many
TGTGCCAGCAGAAGGAGGCGCTTCGTCTCGAACACTGAAGCTTTCTTT | CASRRRRFVSNTEAFF | TRBJ1-1 | NA | TRBV27 | many
TGTGCCAGCAGTTACTCGTCCGGGAGGGCCTCAGATACGCAGTATTTT | CASSYSSGRASDTQYF | TRBJ2-3 | TRBD2 | TRBV6-6 | many
TGTGCCAGTACTCAGCGGGCGGGGGACACCCAGTACTTC | CASTQRAGDTQYF | TRBJ2-5 | TRBD2 | TRBV19 | NA
TGCGCCAGCGGGGGACAGCTCAATCAGCCCCAGCATTTT | CASGGQLNQPQHF | TRBJ1-5 | TRBD1 | TRBV10-2 | many
TGTGCCAGCGGGGTGTCAAGCGGGAGTATTGGCGGGGAGCTGTTTTTT | CASGVSSGSIGGELFF | TRBJ2-2 | TRBD2 | TRBV7-2 | few
TGTGCCAGCAGCGTAGCAAGTCGGAATGAGCAGTTCTTC | CASSVASRNEQFF | TRBJ2-1 | NA | TRBV9 | NA
TGTGCCAGCAGCCTACATGAGACCCAGTACTTC | CASSLHETQYF | TRBJ2-5 | NA | TRBV3-1 | many
TGTGCCAGCAGTCCTACAGGGGGCTTGACCTACGAGCAGTACTTC | CASSPTGGLTYEQYF | TRBJ2-7 | TRBD1 | TRBV28 | many
TGTGCCAGCATCCGGCCTGAGCGAGATACGCAGTATTTT | CASIRPERDTQYF | TRBJ2-3 | NA | TRBV7-9 | NA
TGTGCCAGCCGAGGGTCCGCGAATGAGGAGACCCAGTACTTC | CASRGSANEETQYF | TRBJ2-5 | NA | TRBV2 | many
TGTGCCACCAGCAGTCGGGAGATGAACACTGAAGCTTTCTTT | CATSSREMNTEAFF | TRBJ1-1 | NA | TRBV15 | many